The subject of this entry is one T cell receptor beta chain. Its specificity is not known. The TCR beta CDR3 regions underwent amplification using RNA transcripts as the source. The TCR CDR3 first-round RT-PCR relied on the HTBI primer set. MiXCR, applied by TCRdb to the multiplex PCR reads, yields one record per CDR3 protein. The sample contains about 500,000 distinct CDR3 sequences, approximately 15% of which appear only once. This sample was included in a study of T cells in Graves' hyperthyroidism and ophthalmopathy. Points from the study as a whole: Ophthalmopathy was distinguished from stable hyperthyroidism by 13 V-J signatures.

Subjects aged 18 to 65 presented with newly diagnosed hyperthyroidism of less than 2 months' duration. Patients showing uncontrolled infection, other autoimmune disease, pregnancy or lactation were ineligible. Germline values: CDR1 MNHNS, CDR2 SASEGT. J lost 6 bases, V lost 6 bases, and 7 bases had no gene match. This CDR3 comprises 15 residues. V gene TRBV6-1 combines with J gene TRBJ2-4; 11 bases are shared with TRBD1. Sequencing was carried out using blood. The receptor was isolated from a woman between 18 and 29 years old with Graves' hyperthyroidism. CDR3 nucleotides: TGTGCCAGCAGCGACGGACAGGGGGCAGTAAACATTCAGTACTTC. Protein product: CASSDGQGAVNIQYF.